This TCR beta chain was captured by sequencing in a study of blood T cell repertoires in COVID-19. This CDR3 is 14 amino acids long. Looked up from germline, CDR1 is LGHNA and CDR2 is YNFKEQ. The V and J ends lost 1 base and 4 bases respectively, with 5 bases between them. Measured with immunoSEQ multiplex PCR; TCRdb has only the in-frame clones, and not every one. Among 100,000 to 150,000 clones listed, more than 60% were seen once. This sequence originates from a woman aged 65 to 85 with acute or convalescent COVID-19. The sequenced material came from peripheral blood. The chain uses TRBV4-2 and TRBJ2-6; D is ambiguous. CDR3 amino acids: CASSQASGANVLTF. The CDR3 nucleotides are TGTGCCAGCAGCCAAGCATCCGGGGCCAACGTCCTGACTTTC.